The T cell receptor beta chain under discussion was sequenced for a study of CD8+CD57+ T cells in acquired aplastic anemia. Study details: Sorted CD4+ and CD8+ cell DNA averaged roughly 3.2 ug.

The germline V gene encodes CDR1 KGHDR and CDR2 SFDVKD. The germline V and J ends were trimmed by 5 bases and 0 bases, with 10 bases remaining between them. This CDR3 spans 14 amino acids. The TCR beta profiling, which covered VDJ combination and CDR3 sequence, was carried out using genomic DNA as the template. Each CDR3 protein gets one entry after TCRdb re-called the reads with MiXCR. The profile covers under 200,000 distinct CDR3 sequences, with 70% to 80% appearing a single time and 40% to 60% taken by the ten largest. It was patients with CD8+CD57+ cell expansion by flow cytometry who were chosen for sequencing. All participating patients were living with severe acquired aplastic anemia. Patients were therapy-naive when their blood was sampled.

Sequenced material: sorted CD4+, CD8+, or CD8+CD57+ T cells (not recorded which) from PBMCs. This sequence was found in a human donor with aplastic anemia. The J gene is TRBJ2-7, the V gene TRBV24-1; D gene unclear. This CDR3 reads CATSAAGLSYEQYF. CDR3 sequence (DNA): TGTGCCACCAGTGCCGCCGGCCTCTCCTACGAGCAGTACTTC.